The 22 T cell receptor beta chains reported below all come from one sample, sequenced in a study of OX40 agonist ivuxolimab in advanced cancers. Method: immunoSEQ multiplex PCR; TCRdb's copy keeps in-frame clones and lacks some. In the table there are about 55,000 clones, 70% to 85% of which are singletons. The source was CD4+ or CD8+ T cells sorted from blood, collected in a trial of the OX40 agonist ivuxolimab. The receptor source for this set is an adult with an advanced solid tumor such as melanoma, head and neck, liver or kidney cancer.

This clone was observed a handful of times. The rearrangement joins TRBV6-1 to TRBJ1-1; the D is unclear. Germline V gene data show CDR1 as MNHNS and CDR2 as SASEGT. With 2 bases removed from V and 1 base from J, the gap between germline ends came to 11 bases. This CDR3 region has 15 residues. The CDR3 here is CASSELPGKNTEAFF. The CDR3 DNA follows: TGTGCCAGCAGTGAACTCCCAGGCAAGAACACTGAAGCTTTCTTT.

The rearrangement links TRBV7-9 to TRBJ1-6; TRBD1 aligns across 9 bases. In germline, CDR1 is SEHNR, CDR2 FQNEAQ (reference sequence). The length of the CDR3 is 15 residues. J lost 7 bases, V lost 5 bases, and 6 bases had no gene match. The CDR3 sequence: CASSKSGTGNSPLHF. In DNA, the CDR3 is TGTGCCAGCAGCAAATCCGGGACAGGGAATTCACCCCTCCACTTT.

This clone was observed a handful of times. V gene TRBV5-1 combines with J gene TRBJ1-1; D is possibly TRBD1 (6 bases). Germline V CDR1 and CDR2: SGHRS, YFSETQ. V shed 4 bases and J shed 1 base, with 8 bases lying between them. This CDR3 contains 13 residues. In DNA, the CDR3 is TGCGCCAGCAGCGGACAGACGAACACTGAAGCTTTCTTT. It specifies CASSGQTNTEAFF.

The chain uses TRBV29-1 and TRBJ1-1, with D perhaps matching TRBD1 (5 bases). The CDR3 runs to 13 residues. The V gene's germline CDR1 is SQVTM and CDR2 ANQGSEA. The V end lost 6 bases, the J end lost 3 bases, and 14 bases lay between the germline ends. For the CDR3, the DNA is TGCAGCGTGTACGGGACGGGGGACACTGAAGCTTTCTTT. Its translation: CSVYGTGDTEAFF.

V and J are TRBV29-1 and TRBJ2-1; 9 nucleotides align to TRBD2. The CDR3 spans 15 residues. The V gene end was trimmed by 6 bases and the J gene end by 3 bases; junction bases not matched to a gene: 9. Germline CDR1 and CDR2: SQVTM and ANQGSEA. The CDR3, as DNA: TGCAGCGTGAAGGGAAATAGCGGGAGCTACAATGAGCAGTTCTTC. This gives the protein CSVKGNSGSYNEQFF.

The genes are TRBV2 and TRBJ2-7; D might be TRBD1 or TRBD2, each matching 5 bases. The CDR3 runs to 13 residues. V dropped 0 bases and J dropped 5 bases, with 8 bases sitting between them. Per germline, CDR1 SNHLY and CDR2 FYNNEI. DNA of the CDR3: TGTGCCAGCAGTGAAGCAGGGGAGAACGAGCAGTACTTC. This codes for CASSEAGENEQYF. The full variable domain, its missing parts supplied by reference TRBV2 and TRBJ2-7, is EPEVTQTPSHQVTQMGQEVILRCVPISNHLYFYWYRQILGQKVEFLVSFYNNEISEKSEIFDDQFSVERPDGSNFTLKIRSTKLEDSAMYFCASSEAGENEQYFGPGTRLTVT.

The chain is built from TRBV7-2 and TRBJ1-1; perhaps TRBD1 as D (6 bases). The CDR3 sequence is 13 residues long. CDR1 and CDR2 from the germline V gene are SGHTA and FQGNSA. V was trimmed by 7 bases and J by 0 bases, leaving 9 bases between them. For the CDR3, the DNA is TGTGCCAGCACCGGACAGATGAACACTGAAGCTTTCTTT. It codes for CASTGQMNTEAFF.

The chain couples TRBV30 to TRBJ2-1; D ambiguous. Trimming left V 1 base short and J 1 base short, with 11 bases between. Germline assignment: CDR1 GTSNPN and CDR2 SVGIG (reference sequence). The CDR3 runs 15 residues. Here the CDR3 reads CAWSGLILSYNEQFF. For the CDR3, the DNA is TGTGCCTGGAGTGGGTTAATCCTTTCCTACAATGAGCAGTTCTTC. Full variable domain (rest looked up from reference TRBV30 and TRBJ2-1): SQTIHQWPATLVQPVGSPLSLECTVEGTSNPNLYWYRQAAGRGLQLLFYSVGIGQISSEVPQNLSASRPQDRQFILSSKKLLLSDSGFYLCAWSGLILSYNEQFFGPGTRLTVL.

The gene calls are TRBV11-2 and TRBJ2-7; D might be TRBD2 (6 bases). The CDR3 contains 14 residues. The germline V gene has CDR1 SGHAT and CDR2 FQNNGV. The ends were cut back, 3 bases at V and 5 bases at J, with 14 bases in the middle. In DNA form, the CDR3 reads TGTGCCAGCAGCTTCCAGCTGGCTAGCGACGAGCAGTACTTC. It codes for CASSFQLASDEQYF.

This clone occurred many times. This chain uses TRBV13 with TRBJ2-2; TRBD1 matches at 9 bases. Unmatched junction bases numbered 5, after V lost 2 bases and J lost 4 bases. The CDR3 is 16 residues long. Germline CDR1 and CDR2: PRHDT and FYEKMQ (reference sequence). CDR3 sequence reads: CASSLPQGAGTGELFF. DNA for the CDR3: TGTGCCAGCAGCTTACCACAGGGGGCTGGCACCGGGGAGCTGTTTTTT.

This clone was counted between two and nine times. The chain joins TRBV19 to TRBJ1-1, with D unresolved. Trimming took 3 bases from V and 1 from J, leaving 3 bases between them. CDR1 and CDR2 (germline): LNHDA, SQIVND (reference sequence). The CDR3 covers 12 residues. The CDR3: CASSIRNTEAFF. CDR3 nucleotide sequence: TGTGCCAGTAGTATTAGGAACACTGAAGCTTTCTTT.

This sequence joins TRBV5-1 and TRBJ1-6, with 8 nucleotides matching TRBD1. The junction had 5 bases not matched to a gene; V was cut back by 4 bases and J by 5 bases. This CDR3 is 15 amino acids long. Germline values: CDR1 SGHRS, CDR2 YFSETQ. This chain's CDR3 is CASSQTGAHNSPLHF. CDR3 DNA: TGCGCCAGCAGCCAGACAGGGGCTCATAATTCACCCCTCCACTTT. Filled out from reference TRBV5-1 and TRBJ1-6, the complete variable domain reads KAGVTQTPRYLIKTRGQQVTLSCSPISGHRSVSWYQQTPGQGLQFLFEYFSETQRNKGNFPGRFSGRQFSNSRSEMNVSTLELGDSALYLCASSQTGAHNSPLHFGNGTRLTVT.

The chain couples TRBV5-5 to TRBJ2-1; maybe TRBD2 (7 bases). The CDR3 is 15 amino acids. Trimming left V 2 bases short and J 3 bases short, with 12 bases between. In germline, CDR1 is SGHKS, CDR2 YYEKEE (reference sequence). Here the CDR3 DNA reads TGTGCCAGCAGCTTACTGGGGGGGCACTACAATGAGCAGTTCTTC. Amino acids: CASSLLGGHYNEQFF.

The rearrangement links TRBV14 to TRBJ1-1, with a possible D match to TRBD1 (5 bases). V was pared by 0 bases and J by 5 bases, with 16 bases between. The CDR3 spans 16 residues. In germline, CDR1 is SGHDN, CDR2 FVKESK. CDR3 in amino acids: CASSQERNRFRTEAFF. CDR3 DNA sequence: TGTGCCAGCAGCCAAGAAAGGAACAGGTTCCGGACTGAAGCTTTCTTT. Full variable domain (rest looked up from reference TRBV14 and TRBJ1-1): EAGVTQFPSHSVIEKGQTVTLRCDPISGHDNLYWYRRVMGKEIKFLLHFVKESKQDESGMPNNRFLAERTGGTYSTLKVQPAELEDSGVYFCASSQERNRFRTEAFFGQGTRLTVV.

V gene TRBV19 combines with J gene TRBJ1-4; D ambiguous. Germline CDR1 reads LNHDA; CDR2 reads SQIVND (reference sequence). V was cut by 3 bases and J by 8 bases, with 13 bases left in between. CDR3 length: 14 amino acids. The CDR3 is CASSIGEAREKLFF. The CDR3 nucleotides read TGTGCCAGTAGTATCGGGGAAGCTAGAGAAAAACTGTTTTTT.

There are a few counts of this clone. The CDR3 protein is CASSSNGAGNSPLHF. The CDR3 DNA reads as TGTGCCAGCAGCTCCAACGGGGCCGGTAATTCACCCCTCCACTTT. This sequence joins TRBV7-9 and TRBJ1-6; D might be TRBD1 (5 bases). The CDR3 contains 15 residues. Germline lookup yields CDR1 SEHNR and CDR2 FQNEAQ (reference sequence). With 4 bases removed from V and 6 bases from J, the gap between germline ends came to 13 bases.

This chain uses TRBV5-1 with TRBJ1-1; possibly TRBD1 for D (5 bases). V was trimmed by 0 bases and J by 9 bases, leaving 12 bases between them. CDR3 length: 13 residues. Germline V lookup: CDR1 SGHRS, CDR2 YFSETQ. CDR3 sequence: CASSLETRGQAFF. CDR3 DNA sequence: TGCGCCAGCAGCTTGGAAACACGGGGCCAAGCTTTCTTT.

V usage is TRBV5-4 and J usage is TRBJ1-2, with D tentatively TRBD1 (6 bases). Germline-derived CDR1 and CDR2 are SGHNT and YYREEE (reference sequence). V was trimmed by 5 bases and J by 8 bases, leaving 22 bases between them. The CDR3 is 15 residues long. In DNA form, the CDR3 reads TGTGCCAGCAGTCATGCGCCGGGGGCCCAGGAAGGCTACACCTTC. Protein: CASSHAPGAQEGYTF.

This clone appeared a few times. V is TRBV5-6 and J is TRBJ1-2, with D uncertain. The germline gives CDR1 SGHDT, CDR2 YYEEEE. Deletions cut 4 bases from V and 4 bases from J, with 14 bases between. CDR3 size: 14 residues. CDR3 loop: CASSPPRQAYGYTF. The CDR3 DNA sequence: TGTGCCAGCAGCCCTCCGAGGCAGGCCTATGGCTACACCTTC.

The rearrangement joins TRBV10-3 to TRBJ1-2, with 12 bases fitting TRBD1. This CDR3 region has 16 residues. Trimming took 3 bases from V and 7 from J; bases not matched to a gene: 9. Germline values: CDR1 ENHRY, CDR2 SYGVKD. CDR3 residues: CAISDGTGGAGRGYTF. In DNA form, the CDR3 reads TGTGCCATCAGTGACGGGACAGGGGGCGCCGGTCGTGGCTACACCTTC.

The chain combines TRBV2 with TRBJ2-7; no firm D call. Germline V gene lookup returns CDR1 SNHLY and CDR2 FYNNEI. The CDR3 length is 13 residues. The germline V and J ends were trimmed by 2 bases and 5 bases, with 10 bases remaining between them. DNA for the CDR3: TGTGCCAGCAGTGAATACCTGCACCACGAGCAGTACTTC. Protein: CASSEYLHHEQYF.

This clone was observed a single time. The rearrangement uses TRBV7-8 and TRBJ2-2; D is uncertain. The ends were cut back, 2 bases at V and 6 bases at J, with 13 bases in the middle. Germline lookup yields CDR1 SGHVS and CDR2 FQNEAQ. This CDR3 has 15 residues. CDR3 region: CASSLYMKGSGELFF. CDR3 DNA: TGTGCCAGCAGCTTATATATGAAGGGTTCCGGGGAGCTGTTTTTT.